The 6 T cell receptor beta chains presented below share a single source sample, sequenced in a study of Graves' ophthalmopathy and Graves' hyperthyroidism. The sequenced template was RNA, covering the TCR beta CDR3 region. Amplification began with first-round RT-PCR using HTBI primers, then second-round multiplex PCR was performed. TCRdb re-derived calls from the multiplex PCR reads in MiXCR, one entry per CDR3 protein. The sample carries around 660,000 distinct CDR3 sequences, roughly 41% recorded once. The sequenced material came from peripheral blood. All receptors derive from an adult man with Graves' ophthalmopathy.

Ten or more counts support this clonotype. V gene TRBV5-1 combines with J gene TRBJ2-6; 7 bases are shared with TRBD1. The junction had 6 bases not matched to a gene; V was cut back by 4 bases and J by 2 bases. The CDR3 length is 16 residues. Germline CDR1 and CDR2: SGHRS and YFSETQ. In DNA, the CDR3 is TGCGCCAGCAGCGACGAAACAGGGGCTGGGGCCAACGTCCTGACTTTC. Residues: CASSDETGAGANVLTF.

This clonotype has at least ten counts. The rearrangement joins TRBV25-1 to TRBJ2-2, with D perhaps matching TRBD2 (5 bases). Deletions cut 4 bases from V and 7 bases from J, with 10 bases between. Germline CDR1 reads MGHDK; CDR2 reads SYGVNS. The CDR3 length is 13 residues. The CDR3, as DNA: TGTGCCAGCAGTGGTGTCGCGGGCGGGGAGCTGTTTTTT. The encoded protein is CASSGVAGGELFF. Complete variable domain (other parts from reference TRBV25-1 and TRBJ2-2): EADIYQTPRYLVIGTGKKITLECSQTMGHDKMYWYQQDPGMELHLIHYSYGVNSTEKGDLSSESTVSRIRTEHFPLTLESARPSHTSQYLCASSGVAGGELFFGEGSRLTVL.

The V gene is TRBV10-3, the J gene TRBJ1-1, with D tentatively TRBD1 (5 bases). V lost 6 bases, J lost 4 bases, and 12 bases lay in between. The CDR3 spans 13 residues. Germline CDR1 reads ENHRY; CDR2 reads SYGVKD. The CDR3 sequence is CAIRRGERTEAFF. The CDR3 coding sequence is TGTGCCATCAGGCGGGGGGAGCGCACTGAAGCTTTCTTT.

Ten or more counts support this clonotype. The chain couples TRBV12-3 or TRBV12-4 to TRBJ1-6, with D tentatively TRBD1 (6 bases). Trimming cost V 7 bases and J 7 bases, with 20 bases left between them. The CDR3 spans 16 residues. CDR3 residues: CASTLSTQGRNSPLHF. Written as DNA, the CDR3 is TGTGCCAGCACCTTATCCACACAGGGTAGGAATTCACCCCTCCACTTT.

The chain employs TRBV9 and TRBJ1-2; no reliable D call. Trimming removed 7 bases from V and 12 bases from J, with 10 bases in between. The CDR3 has 9 amino acids. Per the germline V gene, CDR1 is SGDLS and CDR2 is YYNGEE. CDR3 sequence (DNA): TGTGCCAGCGGGAGTCTCAACACCTTC. As protein: CASGSLNTF.

As for this clonotype: A much larger clone sits a single nucleotide away, making a read error possible. V usage is TRBV19 and J usage is TRBJ1-3; D is unresolved. Germline loops: CDR1 LNHDA, CDR2 SQIVND (reference sequence). CDR3 length equals 14 residues. In DNA form, the CDR3 reads TGTACCAGTAGTTCGGCAGCTTCTGGAAACACCATATATTTT. Its protein product is CTSSSAASGNTIYF.